Listed here are 7 T cell receptor beta chains from one sample, sequenced in a study of blood T cell repertoires in COVID-19 (dated by TCRdb to the early 2020s). Receptors were amplified or captured by the immunoSEQ multiplex PCR assay. TCRdb limited this immuneACCESS table to in-frame rearrangements with V and J called. A share of clones is missing; checked studies link under half to unresolved V genes, and the rest is unexplained. The sample contains around 180,000 clones, roughly nine tenths of them found a single time. The ten top clones hold approximately 2.1% of the sample. The sequencing input was PBMCs or T cells enriched from blood (not recorded which). The receptors originated from a woman aged 35 to 49 with acute COVID-19.

This clone was seen only once. This rearrangement joins TRBV3-1 (or the pseudogene TRBV3-2) to TRBJ2-1, with TRBD2 matching over 10 bases. J lost 4 bases, V lost 5 bases, and 8 bases had no gene match. Germline CDR1 is LGHDT and CDR2 is YNNKEL (reference sequence). This CDR3 has 16 residues. CDR3 sequence reads: CASSKNSGGPYNEQFF. DNA for the CDR3: TGTGCCAGCAGCAAGAATAGCGGGGGGCCTTACAATGAGCAGTTCTTC.

The rearrangement joins TRBV28 to TRBJ2-3; TRBD2 matches 8 bases. This CDR3 comprises 16 residues. Germline CDR1 is MDHEN and CDR2 is SYDVKM. V lost 4 bases and J lost 1; bases outside the gene matches: 7. The CDR3, as DNA: TGTGCCAGCAGTTCTTCCCGGGGGGGCCGCACAGATACGCAGTATTTT. Protein sequence: CASSSSRGGRTDTQYF.

The V call is TRBV20-1, the J call TRBJ1-6; D gene ambiguous. The germline V and J ends were trimmed by 3 bases and 4 bases, with 7 bases remaining between them. Germline CDR1 DFQATT, CDR2 SNEGSKA (reference sequence). The CDR3 has 13 amino acids. CDR3 in amino acids: CSASAGYNSPLHF. CDR3 in DNA: TGCAGTGCTAGTGCGGGGTATAATTCACCCCTCCACTTT.

The chain joins TRBV6-5 to TRBJ2-5; no clear D gene. Germline CDR1 MNHEY, CDR2 SVGAGI. The CDR3 loop spans 14 amino acids. V lost 0 bases to trimming and J lost 5 bases, with 10 bases between them. CDR3: CASSYSNGWETQYF. The CDR3 DNA sequence: TGTGCCAGCAGTTACTCGAACGGGTGGGAGACCCAGTACTTC.

The genes are TRBV27 and TRBJ2-7, with D possibly TRBD2 on 6 matching bases. The CDR3 runs to 14 residues. V was clipped by 2 bases and J by 2 bases, with 10 bases between them. Looked up from germline, CDR1 is MNHEY and CDR2 is SMNVEV (reference sequence). CDR3 region: CASSLVRETYEQYF. The CDR3 bases are TGTGCCAGCAGTTTAGTCCGGGAGACCTACGAGCAGTACTTC.

This clone has a single count. The CDR3 sequence: CASSIGLAGGREQFF. The DNA of the CDR3 is TGTGCCAGTAGTATAGGGCTAGCGGGAGGTCGTGAGCAGTTCTTC. V gene TRBV19 combines with J gene TRBJ2-1; TRBD2 matches at 11 bases. The trim removed 1 base at V and 9 bases at J, leaving 5 bases unmatched. CDR3 length equals 15 residues. The germline V gene encodes CDR1 LNHDA and CDR2 SQIVND (reference sequence).

The chain carries TRBV29-1 and TRBJ2-1, with 8 bases identical to TRBD1. The CDR3 sequence is 13 residues long. CDR1 and CDR2 (germline): SQVTM, ANQGSEA. V lost 1 base, J lost 11 bases, and 7 bases stayed unmatched. CDR3 DNA sequence: TGCAGCGTTGAAGGGACAGGGTTTTTAAAGCAGTTCTTC. It is translated as CSVEGTGFLKQFF.